These 24 T cell receptor beta chains came from one sample sequenced in a study of T cell responses to AZD1222 COVID-19 vaccine. The assay was immunoSEQ multiplex PCR, and TCRdb's table has in-frame clones only and misses some. This sample yields 73,000 or so clones, of which about 91% are seen a single time; around 21% belongs to the top ten. Sequencing used peripheral blood, obtained on day 0 of AZD1222 vaccination. Receptors originate from an adult in good health.

J is TRBJ2-1 and V is TRBV6-4; 9 nucleotides match TRBD2. Germline loops: CDR1 MRHNA, CDR2 SNTAGT. The V segment lost 6 bases and the J segment 6 bases; nucleotides outside the gene matches: 12. The CDR3 contains 16 residues. The CDR3 sequence: CASREPDSGRSNEQFF. CDR3 DNA sequence: TGTGCCAGCAGGGAGCCCGACAGCGGGAGGTCCAATGAGCAGTTCTTC.

This clone was recorded many times. The V call is TRBV6-2 or TRBV6-3, the J call TRBJ1-1; TRBD1 agrees at 10 bases. In germline, CDR1 is MNHEY, CDR2 SVGEGT. V lost 6 bases to trimming and J lost 5 bases; unmatched junction nucleotides: 12. The CDR3 consists of 16 residues. The CDR3 here is CASSPIRTGGNTEAFF. CDR3 in DNA: TGTGCCAGCAGCCCTATCCGGACAGGGGGAAATACTGAAGCTTTCTTT.

This chain connects TRBV5-5 to TRBJ2-2; possibly TRBD1 for D (6 bases). Trimming took 2 bases from V and 1 from J, leaving 9 bases between them. The V gene's germline CDR1 is SGHKS and CDR2 YYEKEE (reference sequence). The CDR3 totals 15 residues. The CDR3 region is CASSLRTVNTGELFF. CDR3 sequence (DNA): TGTGCCAGCAGCTTAAGGACAGTGAACACCGGGGAGCTGTTTTTT.

The chain combines TRBV4-1 with TRBJ1-1; unclear D gene. Germline-derived CDR1 and CDR2 are MGHRA and YSYEKL. This CDR3 region has 16 residues. V shed 0 bases and J shed 2 bases, with 13 bases lying between them. In nucleotides, the CDR3 is TGCGCCAGCAGCCAAGATCGGGGAGTCGAAAACACTGAAGCTTTCTTT. This gives the protein CASSQDRGVENTEAFF.

This clone was detected once. The chain couples TRBV27 to TRBJ2-5; TRBD2 matches 8 bases. J was trimmed by 0 bases and V by 1 base; bases with no gene match: 10. Germline lookup yields CDR1 MNHEY and CDR2 SMNVEV (reference sequence). The CDR3 is 18 residues long. CDR3 sequence (DNA): TGTGCCAGCAGTTTATTCCAGCTTCGGGGGGGGAACCAAGAGACCCAGTACTTC. This translates into CASSLFQLRGGNQETQYF.

The J gene is TRBJ2-1, the V gene TRBV9; either TRBD1 or TRBD2 may fit D (5 bases each). CDR1 and CDR2 (germline): SGDLS, YYNGEE. V dropped 2 bases and J dropped 5 bases, with 11 bases sitting between them. The CDR3 loop spans 14 amino acids. The CDR3 loop is CASSVGAEDNEQFF. The DNA for the CDR3 is TGTGCCAGCAGCGTCGGGGCGGAGGACAATGAGCAGTTCTTC.

The chain combines TRBV19 with TRBJ1-5, with D perhaps TRBD1 (5 bases). The CDR3 sequence is 14 residues long. Germline values: CDR1 LNHDA, CDR2 SQIVND (reference sequence). The V end was cut by 1 base, the J end by 6 bases, with 10 bases between. Written as DNA, the CDR3 is TGTGCCAGTAGTATAGGGGACGGGGTTCAGCCCCAGCATTTT. Encoded protein: CASSIGDGVQPQHF.

The chain has TRBV6-1 and TRBJ2-1, with D hard to call. The V end lost 3 bases, the J end lost 1 base, and 10 bases lay between the germline ends. The CDR3 has 15 amino acids. CDR1 and CDR2 (germline): MNHNS, SASEGT. The CDR3 DNA reads TGTGCCAGCAGTGAGGCTTTTACTTCCTACAATGAGCAGTTCTTC. It specifies CASSEAFTSYNEQFF.

The V call is TRBV9, the J call TRBJ2-2; 7 nucleotides agree with TRBD1. CDR1 is SGDLS and CDR2 is YYNGEE in the germline V gene. V trimming: 3 bases; J trimming: 4 bases; junction bases outside the gene matches: 6. This CDR3 is 15 amino acids long. The CDR3 DNA follows: TGTGCCAGCAGCGGCCGAGGACAGGCCACCGGGGAGCTGTTTTTT. The encoded protein is CASSGRGQATGELFF.

The CDR3 here is CATGGREDYNEQFF. Written as DNA, the CDR3 is TGTGCCACCGGGGGACGGGAGGACTACAATGAGCAGTTCTTC. The V gene is TRBV19, the J gene TRBJ2-1; 7 nucleotides agree with TRBD2. CDR1 LNHDA and CDR2 SQIVND come from the germline V gene (reference sequence). CDR3 length: 14 residues. J gave up 3 bases and V 10 bases, and 9 bases lay outside the gene matches.

This clone was counted a few times. The chain recombines TRBV19 with TRBJ2-3, with 7 bases matching TRBD2. This CDR3 region has 17 residues. The J segment lost 1 base and the V segment lost 1 base, leaving 8 bases of the junction unmatched. Germline CDR1 and CDR2: LNHDA and SQIVND (reference sequence). In DNA, the CDR3 is TGTGCCAGTAGTATAGGCGGTAGCGGGTGGGGCACAGATACGCAGTATTTT. Translated, it gives CASSIGGSGWGTDTQYF.

This clone was counted once. DNA of the CDR3: TGTGCCAGCAGCCCCGGGGAGATCGCTTATAGCAATCAGCCCCAGCATTTT. Protein: CASSPGEIAYSNQPQHF. The chain uses TRBV5-5 and TRBJ1-5; no firm D call. The CDR3 length is 17 residues. V was clipped by 4 bases and J by 0 bases, with 17 bases between them. CDR1 SGHKS and CDR2 YYEKEE come from the germline V gene (reference sequence).

CDR3 residues: CATSDPGRSYEQYF. The CDR3 nucleotides read TGTGCCACCAGTGACCCAGGACGGTCCTACGAGCAGTACTTC. The genes are TRBV24-1 and TRBJ2-7; no definite D call. Trimming took 4 bases from V and 1 from J, leaving 10 bases between them. This CDR3 is built from 14 residues. Germline lookup yields CDR1 KGHDR and CDR2 SFDVKD.

This clone was detected only a few times. The CDR3 is CASSEEGQQTQYF. In DNA, the CDR3 is TGTGCCAGCAGTGAAGAGGGGCAGCAGACCCAGTACTTC. This rearrangement joins TRBV2 to TRBJ2-5; tentative D call: TRBD1 (5 bases). The CDR3 covers 13 residues. In germline, CDR1 is SNHLY, CDR2 FYNNEI. The V and J ends lost 1 base and 6 bases respectively, with 9 bases between them.

This clone was recorded at least ten times. V usage is TRBV5-1 and J usage is TRBJ2-3; TRBD2 is a possible D gene (6 bases). CDR1 SGHRS and CDR2 YFSETQ come from the germline V gene. The CDR3 extends over 16 amino acids. Between the trimmed V and J ends, which lost 2 bases and 0 bases, there was a span of 13 bases. The CDR3 DNA follows: TGCGCCAGCAGCTTAAACGGGAGAACTAGCACAGATACGCAGTATTTT. Its protein is CASSLNGRTSTDTQYF.

The chain carries TRBV29-1 and TRBJ2-7, with a possible D match to TRBD2 (6 bases). Germline V CDR1 and CDR2: SQVTM, ANQGSEA. Trimming removed 1 base from V and 3 bases from J, with 10 bases in between. This CDR3 contains 13 residues. CDR3 amino acids: CSVEGGVGYEQYF. The CDR3 DNA is TGCAGCGTTGAAGGCGGGGTAGGCTACGAGCAGTACTTC.

The chain's CDR3 is CASSSPGTAVYDEQFF. The DNA for the CDR3 is TGTGCCAGCAGTTCACCTGGGACCGCGGTGTACGATGAGCAGTTCTTC. The chain joins TRBV28 to TRBJ2-1; tentatively, D is TRBD1 or TRBD2 (5 bases each). This CDR3 has 16 residues. Between the trimmed V and J ends, which lost 4 bases and 8 bases, there was a span of 21 bases. Germline assignment: CDR1 MDHEN and CDR2 SYDVKM.

The rearrangement joins TRBV23-1 to TRBJ1-5, with D maybe TRBD1 (5 bases). TRBV23-1 is an open reading frame whose function is uncertain. The CDR3 length is 16 residues. The V and J ends lost 4 bases and 0 bases respectively, with 13 bases between them. For the CDR3, the DNA is TGCGCCAGCAGTCTGCCCAGGGAACCTAGCAATCAGCCCCAGCATTTT. This codes for CASSLPREPSNQPQHF.

The CDR3 region has the DNA TGTGCCAGTACCCTAGGCCCAGGATCAGACACTGAAGCTTTCTTT. It specifies CASTLGPGSDTEAFF. The chain employs TRBV19 and TRBJ1-1; unclear D gene. The CDR3 is 15 residues long. Germline V gives CDR1 LNHDA, CDR2 SQIVND (reference sequence). The ends were cut back, 7 bases at V and 3 bases at J, with 18 bases in the middle.

There are a few counts of this clone. The chain couples TRBV13 to TRBJ1-3; 7 nucleotides agree with TRBD1. J lost 3 bases, V lost 6 bases, and 11 bases had no gene match. Germline CDR1 is PRHDT and CDR2 is FYEKMQ (reference sequence). The CDR3 has 16 residues. The CDR3 DNA follows: TGTGCCAGCAGACGGCGGGACAGCGGCTATGGAAACACCATATATTTT. Its translation: CASRRRDSGYGNTIYF. The whole variable domain, remainder taken from reference TRBV13 and TRBJ1-3, is AAGVIQSPRHLIKEKRETATLKCYPIPRHDTVYWYQQGPGQDPQFLISFYEKMQSDKGSIPDRFSAQQFSDYHSELNMSSLELGDSALYFCASRRRDSGYGNTIYFGEGSWLTVV.

The gene calls are TRBV3-1 (or the pseudogene TRBV3-2) and TRBJ1-1, with D tentatively TRBD1 (5 bases). The CDR3 extends over 15 amino acids. Germline V gene sequence: CDR1 LGHDT, CDR2 YNNKEL (reference sequence). V was trimmed by 0 bases and J by 0 bases, leaving 8 bases between them. The CDR3 loop reads CASSQDPGLNTEAFF. CDR3 DNA: TGTGCCAGCAGCCAAGATCCAGGGTTGAACACTGAAGCTTTCTTT.

The genes are TRBV27 and TRBJ1-1, with D perhaps TRBD1 (6 bases). This CDR3 contains 13 residues. Germline loops: CDR1 MNHEY, CDR2 SMNVEV (reference sequence). Trimming shortened V by 3 bases and J by 5 bases, and 10 bases separated the two germline ends. CDR3 sequence (DNA): TGTGCCAGCAGTTTTGCGGGGGCGACTGAAGCTTTCTTT. It encodes CASSFAGATEAFF.

The chain links TRBV3-1 (or the pseudogene TRBV3-2) to TRBJ2-7, with 12 bases matching TRBD2. Unmatched junction bases numbered 3, after V lost 3 bases and J lost 3 bases. The CDR3 is made up of 15 amino acids. Germline V CDR1 and CDR2: LGHDT, YNNKEL (reference sequence). The CDR3 spells CASSHQTSGSYEQYF. CDR3 in DNA: TGTGCCAGCAGCCACCAGACTAGCGGGAGCTACGAGCAGTACTTC.

V and J are TRBV7-8 and TRBJ1-2; 8 positions match TRBD1. This CDR3 region has 17 residues. Losses at the gene ends were 3 bases for V and 0 bases for J; bases not matched to a gene: 9. CDR1 and CDR2 (germline): SGHVS, FQNEAQ. The CDR3 spells CASSLTGQGGTNYGYTF. The CDR3 DNA reads as TGTGCCAGCAGCTTGACCGGACAGGGAGGGACTAACTATGGCTACACCTTC.